Below, 4 T cell receptor beta chains from the same sample are listed, as sequenced in a study of preoperative IRX-2 immunotherapy in early breast cancer. Produced via immunoSEQ multiplex PCR; TCRdb's table is partial and in-frame only. The repertoire consists of fewer than 40,000 clones, with 89% occurring once and the leading ten covering 1.6%. Treatment indicated: preoperative locoregional IRX-2 cytokine immunotherapy. The sequencing here drew on tumor tissue, taken after IRX-2 immunotherapy. These receptor sequences come from a human donor with breast cancer.

The chain carries TRBV6-8 and TRBJ2-2; 11 positions match TRBD2. Looked up from germline, CDR1 is MNHGY and CDR2 is SAAAGT. V trimming: 0 bases; J trimming: 0 bases; junction bases outside the gene matches: 3. There are 18 residues in the CDR3. The CDR3 is CASSYSGLAAANTGELFF. The CDR3 DNA reads as TGTGCCAGCAGTTACTCGGGACTAGCGGCTGCGAACACCGGGGAGCTGTTTTTT.

CDR3 nucleotides: TGTGCCAGCAGAACACAGGGGCTAAACACAGATACGCAGTATTTT. It is translated as CASRTQGLNTDTQYF. J is TRBJ2-3 and V is TRBV6-8, with 7 positions matching TRBD1. V lost 6 bases to trimming and J lost 2 bases; unmatched junction nucleotides: 8. CDR1 and CDR2 from the germline V gene are MNHGY and SAAAGT. This CDR3 spans 15 amino acids.

The chain recombines TRBV5-1 with TRBJ1-2, with D hard to call. Germline CDR1 reads SGHRS; CDR2 reads YFSETQ. The V end was cut by 0 bases, the J end by 4 bases, with 10 bases between. This CDR3 has 14 amino acids. The CDR3 is CASSLDPETYGYTF. The CDR3 nucleotides are TGCGCCAGCAGCTTGGATCCGGAGACCTATGGCTACACCTTC.

The V gene is TRBV10-2, the J gene TRBJ1-5; D unclear. The CDR3 covers 15 residues. Germline CDR1 reads WSHSY; CDR2 reads SAAADI. The germline V and J ends were trimmed by 6 bases and 4 bases, with 16 bases remaining between them. CDR3 sequence: CASRATPGRNQPQHF. The CDR3 DNA is TGCGCCAGCAGAGCTACCCCCGGTAGGAATCAGCCCCAGCATTTT.